One sample yielded the 9 T cell receptor beta chains listed below, sequenced in a study of T cells in localized non-small cell lung cancer. This table comes from immunoSEQ multiplex PCR, and its TCRdb copy is limited to in-frame clones, with some not included. Counted here are 50,000 to 75,000 clones, approximately 93% occurring once; the ten biggest clones make up 15% to 20%. Sample: peripheral blood, taken before any cancer treatment. The receptor set was obtained from a man aged 35-75 years with stage I lung adenocarcinoma.

The rearrangement links TRBV28 to TRBJ1-1; D may be TRBD1 (5 bases). Trimming left V 7 bases short and J 5 bases short, with 14 bases between. The length of the CDR3 is 13 residues. The germline gives CDR1 MDHEN, CDR2 SYDVKM. The CDR3 loop is CASNIAGLTEAFF. CDR3 sequence (DNA): TGTGCCAGCAACATCGCAGGGTTGACTGAAGCTTTCTTT.

The chain has TRBV28 and TRBJ1-3; no clear D gene. The CDR3 spans 14 residues. Germline assignment: CDR1 MDHEN and CDR2 SYDVKM. Trimming stripped 5 bases from V and 0 bases from J, with 8 bases between. CDR3 nucleotide sequence: TGTGCCAGCAGTACCAGTCTCTCTGGAAACACCATATATTTT. Its protein product is CASSTSLSGNTIYF.

This chain connects TRBV7-9 to TRBJ2-7; D call uncertain. The CDR3 covers 14 residues. Between the trimmed V and J ends, which lost 1 base and 2 bases, there was a span of 9 bases. Germline loops: CDR1 SEHNR, CDR2 FQNEAQ (reference sequence). This CDR3 reads CASSLGTVTYEQYF. The CDR3, as DNA: TGTGCCAGCAGCTTAGGCACGGTGACCTACGAGCAGTACTTC.

This clone was found once. This sequence joins TRBV6-5 and TRBJ2-1, with D tentatively TRBD1 or TRBD2 (5 bases each). This CDR3 region has 15 residues. Germline CDR1 and CDR2: MNHEY and SVGAGI. With 2 bases removed from V and 7 bases from J, the gap between germline ends came to 15 bases. The CDR3 sequence: CASSYPGRGVNEQFF. The CDR3 region has the DNA TGTGCCAGCAGTTACCCGGGACGAGGGGTGAATGAGCAGTTCTTC.

The V gene is TRBV11-3, the J gene TRBJ2-3; 10 nucleotides align to TRBD2. The CDR3 contains 15 residues. V was clipped by 5 bases and J by 1 base; unmatched bases: 3. Germline loops: CDR1 SGHNT, CDR2 YENEEA. The CDR3 sequence is CASSPGTSGTDTQYF. In DNA, the CDR3 is TGTGCCAGCAGCCCCGGGACTAGCGGCACAGATACGCAGTATTTT.

Concerning this clone: Other nucleotide sequences from this sample produce the same CDR3. The chain combines TRBV5-1 with TRBJ2-7; maybe TRBD1 (5 bases). The length of the CDR3 is 14 residues. Germline V gene data show CDR1 as SGHRS and CDR2 as YFSETQ. V lost 0 bases and J lost 0, with 7 bases in between. CDR3 region: CASSLGQSSYEQYF. The CDR3 nucleotides are TGCGCCAGCAGCTTGGGACAGAGCTCCTACGAGCAGTACTTC.

A remark on this clone: This sample includes further DNA sequences coding for the same CDR3. The V call is TRBV5-1, the J call TRBJ2-1; no definite D call. CDR3 length equals 14 residues. V was cut by 0 bases and J by 3 bases, with 7 bases left in between. Germline values: CDR1 SGHRS, CDR2 YFSETQ. In nucleotides, the CDR3 is TGCGCCAGCAGCTTGGAAGGTAGCTACAATGAGCAGTTCTTC. This gives the protein CASSLEGSYNEQFF.

The rearrangement joins TRBV6-4 to TRBJ2-5, with TRBD1 as a possible D gene (5 bases). The CDR3 extends over 15 amino acids. The germline V gene encodes CDR1 MRHNA and CDR2 SNTAGT. V was clipped by 3 bases and J by 2 bases, with 13 bases between them. The CDR3 DNA is TGTGCCAGCAGTGAACTGAGACAGATACAAGAGACCCAGTACTTC. Encoded protein: CASSELRQIQETQYF.

This chain links TRBV15 with TRBJ2-1; D may be TRBD1 (5 bases). This CDR3 is 16 amino acids long. The germline gives CDR1 LNHNV, CDR2 YYDKDF (reference sequence). Trimming removed 0 bases at V and 8 bases at J, with 17 bases between. The CDR3 spells CATSRDLAGPQDEQFF. In DNA, the CDR3 is TGTGCCACCAGCAGAGATTTAGCAGGGCCGCAGGATGAGCAGTTCTTC.